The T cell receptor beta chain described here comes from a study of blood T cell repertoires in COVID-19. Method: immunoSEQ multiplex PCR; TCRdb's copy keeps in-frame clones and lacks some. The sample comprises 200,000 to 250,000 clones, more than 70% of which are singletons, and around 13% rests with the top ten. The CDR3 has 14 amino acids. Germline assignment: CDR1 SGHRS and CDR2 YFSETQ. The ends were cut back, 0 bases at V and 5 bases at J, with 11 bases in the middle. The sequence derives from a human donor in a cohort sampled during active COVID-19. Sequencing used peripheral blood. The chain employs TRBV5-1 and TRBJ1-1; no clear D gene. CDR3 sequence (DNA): TGCGCCAGCAGCTTGGACGCGGGGAGTACTGAAGCTTTCTTT. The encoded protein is CASSLDAGSTEAFF.